These T cell receptor beta chains were read from a single sample in a study of blood T cell repertoires in COVID-19. Assay used: immunoSEQ multiplex PCR; TCRdb lists only in-frame clones, some missing. The data contain 290,000 or so clones, 75% to 95% of them singletons. The sequencing sample was made of PBMCs or T cells enriched from blood (not recorded which). These TCRs come from a woman under 40 who had recovered from COVID-19. The CDR3 runs from the conserved cysteine through the conserved F or W.

v_gene: TRBV19
j_gene: TRBJ2-3
len: 12
CDR3aa: CASSPGADTQYF

v_gene: TRBV5-1
j_gene: TRBJ1-1
len: 13
CDR3aa: CASSFGEYTEAFF

v_gene: TRBV5-4
j_gene: TRBJ2-3
len: 13
CDR3aa: CASSTGTRGVEYF

v_gene: TRBV28
j_gene: TRBJ2-3
len: 16
CDR3aa: CASSLGARVRTDTQYF

v_gene: TRBV28
j_gene: TRBJ1-2
len: 13
CDR3aa: CASRSGVGNGYTF

v_gene: TRBV24-1
j_gene: TRBJ1-2
len: 15
CDR3aa: CATSGPGQGEYGYTF

v_gene: TRBV24-1
j_gene: TRBJ2-1
len: 16
CDR3aa: CATSDKVAGAYNEQFF

v_gene: TRBV5-1
j_gene: TRBJ1-1
len: 14
CDR3aa: CASSNRGMNTEAFF

v_gene: TRBV5-4
j_gene: TRBJ2-5
len: 14
CDR3aa: CASSPGQFQETQYF

v_gene: TRBV5-1
j_gene: TRBJ2-7
len: 14
CDR3aa: CASSLEVGAGEQYF

v_gene: TRBV15
j_gene: TRBJ2-1
len: 18
CDR3aa: CATRTGEGYHIHYNEQFF

v_gene: TRBV7-3
j_gene: TRBJ2-1
len: 13
CDR3aa: CASSSQQGSEQFF

v_gene: TRBV7-8
j_gene: TRBJ1-2
len: 14
CDR3aa: CASSLASGPKGYTF

v_gene: TRBV28
j_gene: TRBJ1-4
len: 15
CDR3aa: CASSFGAATNEKLFF

v_gene: TRBV5-4
j_gene: TRBJ2-5
len: 14
CDR3aa: CASSLKGVGETQYF

v_gene: TRBV7-9
j_gene: TRBJ2-5
len: 16
CDR3aa: CASSFGDRGLQETQYF

v_gene: TRBV5-1
j_gene: TRBJ1-5
len: 17
CDR3aa: CASSARDRGPSNQPQHF

v_gene: TRBV7-2
j_gene: TRBJ2-5
len: 15
CDR3aa: CASSLAVAGQETQYF

v_gene: TRBV9
j_gene: TRBJ2-7
len: 12
CDR3aa: CASSANSYEQYF

v_gene: TRBV7-9
j_gene: TRBJ1-2
len: 16
CDR3aa: CASSLALGTAPYGYTF

v_gene: TRBV5-5
j_gene: TRBJ2-3
len: 15
CDR3aa: CASSSGETSTDTQYF

v_gene: TRBV19
j_gene: TRBJ1-1
len: 17
CDR3aa: CASESGQAWGRNTEAFF

v_gene: TRBV7-8
j_gene: TRBJ1-3
len: 16
CDR3aa: CASSYRKGHSGNTIYF

v_gene: TRBV4-1
j_gene: TRBJ1-5
len: 14
CDR3aa: CASSQDLGVVPQHF

v_gene: TRBV5-6
j_gene: TRBJ2-5
len: 15
CDR3aa: CASSNWGTVQGTQYF

v_gene: TRBV29-1
j_gene: TRBJ1-1
len: 12
CDR3aa: CSDLQEGTEAFF

v_gene: TRBV19
j_gene: TRBJ1-2
len: 13
CDR3aa: CAIRDRGNYGYTF

v_gene: TRBV19
j_gene: TRBJ1-1
len: 17
CDR3aa: CASSMPPQGALNTEAFF

v_gene: TRBV27
j_gene: TRBJ1-5
len: 16
CDR3aa: CASSLKEGRSNQPQHF

v_gene: TRBV9
j_gene: TRBJ2-1
len: 12
CDR3aa: CASSRQGDEQFF

v_gene: TRBV15
j_gene: TRBJ1-2
len: 16
CDR3aa: CATSRDRRTSNYGYTF

v_gene: TRBV14
j_gene: TRBJ1-5
len: 15
CDR3aa: CASSQGRNSNQPQHF

v_gene: TRBV7-2
j_gene: TRBJ1-1
len: 14
CDR3aa: CASSLGKANTEAFF

v_gene: TRBV2
j_gene: TRBJ1-1
len: 18
CDR3aa: CASSEHPGLVYMNTEAFF

v_gene: TRBV2
j_gene: TRBJ1-2
len: 12
CDR3aa: CASGQGPHGYTF

v_gene: TRBV13
j_gene: TRBJ2-3
len: 12
CDR3aa: CASSLVSDTQYF